A single sample is the source of the 14 T cell receptor beta chains below, sequenced in a study of neurological immune-mediated disorders. TCRdb reprocessed the 5' RACE reads via MiXCR and lists one record per CDR3 protein. This repertoire shows more than 15,000 distinct CDR3 sequences, around 3.4% found once; its top ten account for just over 20%. Sequences were obtained from CD8+ T cells from blood. Receptors were obtained from a woman aged 40-49 years in good health.

There are many counts of this clonotype. This chain links TRBV4-2 with TRBJ2-6, with 10 bases aligning to TRBD2. Looked up from germline, CDR1 is LGHNA and CDR2 is YNFKEQ. The CDR3 runs 18 residues. The V and J ends lost 2 bases and 4 bases, in that order; junction bases with no gene match: 8. The CDR3: CASSQSSGRLSGANVLTF. DNA for the CDR3: TGTGCCAGCAGCCAAAGTAGCGGGAGGCTTTCCGGGGCCAACGTCCTGACTTTC.

This clonotype was detected many times. V usage is TRBV5-1 and J usage is TRBJ2-7; TRBD2 matches 13 bases. The germline CDR1 and CDR2 sequences are SGHRS and YFSETQ. The CDR3 covers 15 residues. J gave up 3 bases and V 5 bases, and 5 bases lay outside the gene matches. CDR3 DNA sequence: TGCGCCAGCAGGCGCACTAGCGGGAGGGTCTACGAGCAGTACTTC. As protein: CASRRTSGRVYEQYF.

This clonotype has at least ten counts. The chain carries TRBV7-2 and TRBJ2-1; 9 bases fit TRBD2. The CDR3 contains 10 residues. J lost 16 bases, V lost 9 bases, and 7 bases had no gene match. Germline V gene data show CDR1 as SGHTA and CDR2 as FQGNSA. The CDR3 DNA sequence: TGTGCCAGAGGGTGGACTAGCGAATTCTTC. This codes for CARGWTSEFF. The entire variable domain, with the rest obtained from reference TRBV7-2 and TRBJ2-1, is as follows: GAGVSQSPSNKVTEKGKDVELRCDPISGHTALYWYRQSLGQGLEFLIYFQGNSAPDKSGLPSDRFSAERTGGSVSTLTIQRTQQEDSAVYLCARGWTSEFFGPGTRLTVL.

This clonotype came up many times. CDR3 protein: CASSPQGLGYTF. In nucleotides, the CDR3 is TGTGCCAGCAGTCCACAGGGTCTTGGCTACACCTTC. The rearrangement joins TRBV27 to TRBJ1-2; possibly TRBD1 for D (6 bases). This CDR3 comprises 12 residues. Looked up from germline, CDR1 is MNHEY and CDR2 is SMNVEV (reference sequence). With 5 bases removed from V and 7 bases from J, the gap between germline ends came to 11 bases.

Ten or more counts support this clonotype. This chain joins TRBV5-1 and TRBJ2-7, with a possible D match to TRBD1 (7 bases). The V end was cut by 1 base, the J end by 2 bases, with 16 bases between. The CDR3 is 16 amino acids. Germline-derived CDR1 and CDR2 are SGHRS and YFSETQ. The CDR3 loop reads CASSLRGPRGAYEQYF. CDR3 nucleotide sequence: TGCGCCAGCAGCTTGAGGGGCCCCAGGGGGGCCTACGAGCAGTACTTC.

A few counts support this clonotype. The chain employs TRBV3-1 and TRBJ1-1; 7 bases align to TRBD1. V was pared by 4 bases and J by 1 base, with 3 bases of the junction left unmatched. The CDR3 has 14 amino acids. CDR1 is LGHDT, CDR2 YNNKEL, per germline (reference sequence). CDR3 in amino acids: CASSLRQGNTEAFF. The CDR3 DNA sequence: TGTGCCAGCAGCCTCCGACAGGGGAACACTGAAGCTTTCTTT.

This clonotype was seen repeatedly, ten times or more. This CDR3 is CASSFLRGNADTQYF. Written as DNA, the CDR3 is TGTGCCAGCAGTTTTTTACGGGGGAACGCAGATACGCAGTATTTT. The V call is TRBV28, the J call TRBJ2-3; D perhaps matches TRBD2 (6 bases). CDR3 length: 15 amino acids. The germline gives CDR1 MDHEN, CDR2 SYDVKM. Trimming shortened V by 3 bases and J by 4 bases, and 14 bases separated the two germline ends.

The table lists this clonotype with many counts. The rearrangement links TRBV28 to TRBJ2-7; D ambiguous. V gave up 4 bases and J gave up 1 base, with 11 bases separating them. This CDR3 contains 14 residues. From germline, CDR1 is MDHEN and CDR2 SYDVKM. CDR3 residues: CASSWVGGSYEQYF. The CDR3 nucleotides read TGTGCCAGCAGTTGGGTGGGCGGTTCCTACGAGCAGTACTTC.

This clonotype was detected ten times or more. The rearrangement joins TRBV3-1 to TRBJ2-7, with 11 bases fitting TRBD1. Germline assignment: CDR1 LGHDT and CDR2 YNNKEL (reference sequence). V lost 3 bases, J lost 5 bases, and 6 bases stayed unmatched. CDR3 size: 15 residues. CDR3 DNA sequence: TGTGCCAGCAGCCACCCGGGACAGGGGGTTAACGAGCAGTACTTC. Amino acid sequence: CASSHPGQGVNEQYF.

This clonotype was seen many times. CDR3: CASSAAGGDGAQYF. CDR3 coding DNA: TGTGCCAGTAGTGCAGCGGGTGGTGATGGCGCCCAGTACTTC. The V gene is TRBV19, the J gene TRBJ2-5, with D possibly TRBD2 on 6 matching bases. The germline CDR1 and CDR2 sequences are LNHDA and SQIVND (reference sequence). There are 14 residues in the CDR3. V was shortened by 5 bases and J by 9 bases, with 19 bases between the two germline ends.

This clonotype was detected many times. The V call is TRBV4-2, the J call TRBJ2-2, with D possibly being TRBD2 (6 bases). The V gene's germline CDR1 is LGHNA and CDR2 YNFKEQ. This CDR3 comprises 14 residues. V lost 5 bases and J lost 7, with 14 bases in between. Here the CDR3 reads CASSSGGSFGELFF. CDR3 coding DNA: TGTGCCAGCAGCAGTGGGGGGAGTTTCGGGGAGCTGTTTTTT.

This clonotype came up many times. The gene calls are TRBV5-1 and TRBJ1-1; 10 bases fit TRBD1. This CDR3 contains 15 residues. CDR1 SGHRS and CDR2 YFSETQ come from the germline V gene. Trimming removed 0 bases from V and 6 bases from J; junction bases left unmatched: 5. CDR3 loop: CASSLGQGAISEAFF. In nucleotides, the CDR3 is TGCGCCAGCAGCTTGGGACAGGGGGCTATCTCTGAAGCTTTCTTT.

This clonotype was observed many times. This chain joins TRBV15 and TRBJ1-5, with TRBD1 identical over 8 bases. CDR1 LNHNV and CDR2 YYDKDF come from the germline V gene (reference sequence). Losses at the gene ends were 3 bases for V and 4 bases for J; bases not matched to a gene: 5. The length of the CDR3 is 15 residues. This CDR3 is CATSSRTGRNQPQHF. CDR3 nucleotides: TGTGCCACCAGCAGTAGGACAGGGAGGAATCAGCCCCAGCATTTT. The whole variable domain, remainder taken from reference TRBV15 and TRBJ1-5, is DAMVIQNPRYQVTQFGKPVTLSCSQTLNHNVMYWYQQKSSQAPKLLFHYYDKDFNNEADTPDNFQSRRPNTSFCFLDIRSPGLGDTAMYLCATSSRTGRNQPQHFGDGTRLSIL.

This clonotype was recorded many times. The chain uses TRBV2 and TRBJ1-6; D might be TRBD1 (6 bases). From germline, CDR1 is SNHLY and CDR2 FYNNEI. The CDR3 sequence is 17 residues long. V lost 2 bases and J 0 bases, leaving 11 bases between the germline ends. CDR3 DNA: TGTGCCAGCAGTGAATCGACGGGGGCCTCCTATAATTCACCCCTCCACTTT. It specifies CASSESTGASYNSPLHF.